The rows below give T cell receptor beta chains drawn from one sample of a study of spatial heterogeneity in lung cancer. MiXCR, applied by TCRdb to the 5' RACE reads, yields one record per CDR3 protein. The sample includes 80,000 to 95,000 distinct CDR3 sequences, 7.5% to 10% of them seen just once. Sequenced here: PBMCs, sampled at surgery. The receptors originated from a male donor with early-stage non-small cell lung cancer. CDR3s include the opening cysteine and the closing phenylalanine or tryptophan. Each record gives: clone size, V gene, J gene, D gene, CDR3 protein, CDR3 DNA. A D gene is named only where the DNA matches it firmly. Some rows mark clone size as missing; the rest say once, few, many or name a class of expanded clone.

size: few
V: TRBV7-2
J: TRBJ1-5
D: .
CDR3: CASSWGATSNQPQHF
DNA: TGTGCCAGCAGCTGGGGGGCGACAAGTAATCAGCCCCAGCATTTT

size: few
V: TRBV5-6
J: TRBJ2-3
D: TRBD1
CDR3: CASSRDRVKWTQYF
DNA: TGTGCCAGCAGCCGGGACAGGGTGAAGTGGACGCAGTATTTT

size: .
V: TRBV5-6
J: TRBJ2-5
D: .
CDR3: CASSLGSGRETQYF
DNA: TGTGCCAGCAGCTTGGGATCAGGGAGAGAGACCCAGTACTTC

size: few
V: TRBV30
J: TRBJ2-1
D: TRBD2
CDR3: CASSLAGGPRNEQFF
DNA: TGTGCCTCCTCTTTAGCGGGAGGGCCGCGGAATGAGCAGTTCTTC

size: many
V: TRBV5-1
J: TRBJ2-2
D: TRBD2
CDR3: CASSAGTTDTGELFF
DNA: TGCGCCAGCAGCGCGGGGACTACTGACACCGGGGAGCTGTTTTTT

size: many
V: TRBV20-1
J: TRBJ1-5
D: .
CDR3: CSARDSVHGNQPQHF
DNA: TGCAGTGCTAGAGATTCGGTACATGGCAATCAGCCCCAGCATTTT

size: .
V: TRBV5-1
J: TRBJ1-1
D: TRBD1
CDR3: CASSQGGLLNTEAFF
DNA: TGCGCCAGCAGCCAGGGGGGACTTTTGAACACTGAAGCTTTCTTT

size: many
V: TRBV4-1
J: TRBJ1-3
D: .
CDR3: CASSQDPASGNTIYF
DNA: TGCGCCAGCAGCCAAGATCCTGCGTCTGGAAACACCATATATTTT

size: many
V: TRBV4-1
J: TRBJ2-1
D: TRBD2
CDR3: CASSQPSGGKYEQFF
DNA: TGCGCCAGCAGCCAGCCTAGCGGGGGGAAGTATGAGCAGTTCTTC

size: many
V: TRBV6-6
J: TRBJ1-3
D: .
CDR3: CATGQVGNTIYF
DNA: TGTGCCACGGGGCAGGTCGGAAACACCATATATTTT

size: few
V: TRBV28
J: TRBJ2-5
D: TRBD2
CDR3: CASSHLLAGGETQYF
DNA: TGTGCCAGCAGTCACCTACTAGCGGGAGGAGAGACCCAGTACTTC

size: .
V: TRBV6-1
J: TRBJ1-6
D: TRBD1
CDR3: CASTPGTGAGNSPLHF
DNA: TGTGCCAGCACCCCGGGGACAGGGGCAGGGAATTCACCCCTCCACTTT

size: few
V: TRBV29-1
J: TRBJ2-2
D: .
CDR3: CSVASHTGELFF
DNA: TGCAGCGTTGCCTCCCACACCGGGGAGCTGTTTTTT

size: .
V: TRBV5-1
J: TRBJ2-7
D: TRBD1
CDR3: CASSGQGEGYEQYF
DNA: TGCGCCAGCAGCGGACAGGGGGAGGGCTACGAGCAGTACTTC

size: few
V: TRBV6-6
J: TRBJ1-5
D: .
CDR3: CASSFHKNQPQHF
DNA: TGTGCCAGCAGTTTTCACAAGAATCAGCCCCAGCATTTT

size: many
V: TRBV21-1
J: TRBJ1-3
D: .
CDR3: CASSKEGGELSSGNTIYF
DNA: TGTGCCAGCAGCAAAGAAGGAGGAGAGCTTAGCTCTGGAAACACCATATATTTT

size: few
V: TRBV20-1
J: TRBJ2-3
D: TRBD1
CDR3: CSARIRGRNTDTQYF
DNA: TGCAGTGCTAGGATCAGGGGGCGGAACACAGATACGCAGTATTTT

size: few
V: TRBV2
J: TRBJ2-2
D: .
CDR3: CASKGQPANTGELFF
DNA: TGTGCCAGCAAAGGACAGCCTGCGAACACCGGGGAGCTGTTTTTT

size: many
V: TRBV24-1
J: TRBJ2-4
D: .
CDR3: CATSDLPLRCDIQYF
DNA: TGTGCCACCAGTGATTTGCCTCTCCGGTGCGACATTCAGTACTTC

size: .
V: TRBV7-9
J: TRBJ2-1
D: TRBD2
CDR3: CASSPLAGTEFF
DNA: TGTGCCAGCAGCCCGCTAGCGGGAACTGAGTTCTTC

size: .
V: TRBV4-3
J: TRBJ2-3
D: TRBD2
CDR3: CASSQDLAGGAEDTQYF
DNA: TGCGCCAGCAGCCAAGATCTAGCGGGGGGGGCCGAAGATACGCAGTATTTT

size: many
V: TRBV27
J: TRBJ2-2
D: .
CDR3: CASALGSLDTGELFF
DNA: TGTGCCAGCGCCTTAGGATCGCTAGACACCGGGGAGCTGTTTTTT

size: .
V: TRBV5-4
J: TRBJ2-2
D: TRBD2
CDR3: CASRPTSGGENTGELFF
DNA: TGTGCCAGCAGACCTACTAGCGGGGGTGAGAACACCGGGGAGCTGTTTTTT

size: .
V: TRBV6-5
J: TRBJ1-2
D: TRBD1
CDR3: CASNAGQRNYGYTF
DNA: TGTGCCAGCAATGCGGGACAGCGAAACTATGGCTACACCTTC

size: .
V: TRBV20-1
J: TRBJ2-7
D: .
CDR3: CSAREGAIEQYF
DNA: TGCAGTGCTAGAGAGGGGGCCATCGAGCAGTACTTC

size: .
V: TRBV30
J: TRBJ1-1
D: .
CDR3: CAWSGGVPPEAFF
DNA: TGTGCCTGGAGTGGAGGGGTTCCCCCTGAAGCTTTCTTT

size: many
V: TRBV28
J: TRBJ1-2
D: TRBD1
CDR3: CASGTGSMGYGYTF
DNA: TGTGCCAGCGGGACAGGGTCCATGGGCTATGGCTACACCTTC

size: many
V: TRBV11-2
J: TRBJ2-1
D: .
CDR3: CASSLLYNEQFF
DNA: TGTGCCAGCAGCTTACTCTACAATGAGCAGTTCTTC

size: .
V: TRBV4-1
J: TRBJ2-7
D: TRBD1
CDR3: CASSQGPGTAYEQYF
DNA: TGCGCCAGCAGCCAAGGCCCCGGGACAGCCTACGAGCAGTACTTC

size: .
V: TRBV29-1
J: TRBJ2-1
D: .
CDR3: CSISGSDNEQFF
DNA: TGCAGCATTTCCGGGAGTGACAATGAGCAGTTCTTC

size: .
V: TRBV29-1
J: TRBJ2-1
D: .
CDR3: CSVADRANEQFF
DNA: TGCAGCGTTGCGGACCGGGCCAATGAGCAGTTCTTC

size: many
V: TRBV9
J: TRBJ2-5
D: .
CDR3: CASSVGSRAGETQYF
DNA: TGTGCCAGCAGCGTAGGCAGCCGTGCGGGGGAGACCCAGTACTTC

size: many
V: TRBV20-1
J: TRBJ2-1
D: TRBD2
CDR3: CSAGKAGGYNEQFF
DNA: TGCAGTGCAGGGAAAGCGGGAGGGTACAATGAGCAGTTCTTC

size: .
V: TRBV15
J: TRBJ1-6
D: .
CDR3: CATSRATDSPLHF
DNA: TGTGCCACCAGCAGAGCTACGGATTCACCCCTCCACTTT

size: few
V: TRBV3-1
J: TRBJ2-3
D: TRBD2
CDR3: CASSQDPSGGGWDTQYF
DNA: TGTGCCAGCAGCCAAGATCCTAGCGGGGGGGGATGGGATACGCAGTATTTT

size: many
V: TRBV7-8
J: TRBJ1-5
D: .
CDR3: CASSEEMGQPQHF
DNA: TGTGCCAGCAGCGAGGAAATGGGACAGCCCCAGCATTTT

size: .
V: TRBV19
J: TRBJ2-5
D: TRBD2
CDR3: CASSIQRGGRGTQYF
DNA: TGTGCCAGTAGTATACAGCGGGGGGGCCGTGGGACCCAGTACTTC

size: few
V: TRBV6-2/TRBV6-3
J: TRBJ1-6
D: TRBD1
CDR3: CASSYLQGLIPLHF
DNA: TGTGCCAGCAGTTACTTACAGGGGCTCATCCCCCTCCACTTT

size: few
V: TRBV5-4
J: TRBJ2-3
D: .
CDR3: CASSLSGAGDTQYF
DNA: TGTGCCAGCAGCTTGTCAGGGGCAGGAGATACGCAGTATTTT

size: .
V: TRBV5-1
J: TRBJ1-1
D: .
CDR3: CASSLEGVGNTEAFF
DNA: TGCGCCAGCAGCTTGGAGGGCGTAGGGAACACTGAAGCTTTCTTT